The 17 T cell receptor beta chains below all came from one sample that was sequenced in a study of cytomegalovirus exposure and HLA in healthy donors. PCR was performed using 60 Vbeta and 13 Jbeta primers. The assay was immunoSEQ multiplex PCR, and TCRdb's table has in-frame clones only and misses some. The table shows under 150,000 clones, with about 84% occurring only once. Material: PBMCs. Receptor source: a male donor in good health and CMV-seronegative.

This CDR3 reads CASSELGQGNEQYF. The CDR3 DNA is TGTGCCAGCAGCGAACTCGGCCAGGGCAACGAGCAGTACTTC. The chain uses TRBV9 and TRBJ2-5, with a tentative D call TRBD1 (5 bases). The J call could be wrong; TRBJ2-7 is a better fit for the DNA end. The germline gives CDR1 SGDLS, CDR2 YYNGEE. The CDR3 runs to 14 residues.

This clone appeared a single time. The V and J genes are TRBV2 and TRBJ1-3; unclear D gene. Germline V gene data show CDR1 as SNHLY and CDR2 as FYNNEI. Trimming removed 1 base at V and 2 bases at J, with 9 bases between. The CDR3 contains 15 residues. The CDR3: CASSEGYGAGNTIYF. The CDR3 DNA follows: TGTGCCAGCAGTGAAGGATACGGGGCTGGAAACACCATATATTTT.

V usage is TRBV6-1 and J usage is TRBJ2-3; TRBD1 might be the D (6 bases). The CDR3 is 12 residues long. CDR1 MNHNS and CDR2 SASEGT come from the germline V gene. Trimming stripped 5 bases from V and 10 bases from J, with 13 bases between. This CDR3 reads CASSRQVNPQYF. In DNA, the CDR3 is TGTGCCAGCAGTAGACAGGTCAATCCGCAGTATTTT.

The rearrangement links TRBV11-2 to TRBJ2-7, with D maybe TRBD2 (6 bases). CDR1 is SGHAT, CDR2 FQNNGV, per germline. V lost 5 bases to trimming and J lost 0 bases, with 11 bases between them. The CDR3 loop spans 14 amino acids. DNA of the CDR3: TGTGCCAGCAGCCTACACGGGAGCTCCTACGAGCAGTACTTC. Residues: CASSLHGSSYEQYF.

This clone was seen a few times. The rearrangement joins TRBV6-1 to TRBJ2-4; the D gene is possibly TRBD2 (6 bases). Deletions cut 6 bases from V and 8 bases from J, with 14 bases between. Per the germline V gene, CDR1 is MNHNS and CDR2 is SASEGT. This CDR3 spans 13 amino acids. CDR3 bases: TGTGCCAGCAGGGTAACTAGCAGGGACATTCAGTACTTC. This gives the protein CASRVTSRDIQYF.

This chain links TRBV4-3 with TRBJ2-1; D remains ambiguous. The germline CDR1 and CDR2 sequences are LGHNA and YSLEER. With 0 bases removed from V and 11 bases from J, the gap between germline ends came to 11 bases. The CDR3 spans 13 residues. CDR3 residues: CASSQERMQKQFF. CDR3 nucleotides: TGCGCCAGCAGCCAAGAGAGGATGCAAAAGCAGTTCTTC.

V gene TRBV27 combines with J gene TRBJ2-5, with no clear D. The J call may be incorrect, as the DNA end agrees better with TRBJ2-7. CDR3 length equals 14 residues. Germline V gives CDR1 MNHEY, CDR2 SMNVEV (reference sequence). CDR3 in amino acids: CASSLGPTPYEQYF. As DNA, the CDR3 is TGTGCCAGCAGTTTAGGTCCAACCCCCTACGAGCAGTACTTC.

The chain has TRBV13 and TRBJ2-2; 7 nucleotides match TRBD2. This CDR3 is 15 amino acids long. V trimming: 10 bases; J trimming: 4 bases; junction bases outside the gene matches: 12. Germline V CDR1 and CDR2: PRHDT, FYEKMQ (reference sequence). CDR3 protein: CATTTRDYGTGELFF. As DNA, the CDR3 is TGTGCCACTACGACCCGGGACTACGGCACCGGGGAGCTGTTTTTT. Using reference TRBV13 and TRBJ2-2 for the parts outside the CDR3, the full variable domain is AAGVIQSPRHLIKEKRETATLKCYPIPRHDTVYWYQQGPGQDPQFLISFYEKMQSDKGSIPDRFSAQQFSDYHSELNMSSLELGDSALYFCATTTRDYGTGELFFGEGSRLTVL.

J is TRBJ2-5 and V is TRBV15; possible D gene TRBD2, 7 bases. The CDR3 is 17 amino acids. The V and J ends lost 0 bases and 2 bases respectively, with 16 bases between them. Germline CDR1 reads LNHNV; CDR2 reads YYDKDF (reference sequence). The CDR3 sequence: CATSRDQGGRGQETQYF. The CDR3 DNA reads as TGTGCCACCAGCAGAGATCAAGGGGGGAGGGGACAAGAGACCCAGTACTTC.

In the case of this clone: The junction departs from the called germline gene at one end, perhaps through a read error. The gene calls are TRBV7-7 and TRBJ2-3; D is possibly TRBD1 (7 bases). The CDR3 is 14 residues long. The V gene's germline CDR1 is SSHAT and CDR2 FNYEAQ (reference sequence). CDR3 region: CASSSGGTTDTQYF. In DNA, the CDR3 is TGTGCTAGCAGCTCAGGGGGGACCACAGATACGCAGTATTTT.

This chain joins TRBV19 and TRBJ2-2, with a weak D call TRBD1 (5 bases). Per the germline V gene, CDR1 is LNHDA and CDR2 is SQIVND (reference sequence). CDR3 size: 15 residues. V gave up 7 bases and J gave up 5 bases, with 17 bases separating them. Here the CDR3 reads CASKTGREITGELFF. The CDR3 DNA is TGTGCCAGTAAAACTGGCAGGGAAATAACCGGGGAGCTGTTTTTT. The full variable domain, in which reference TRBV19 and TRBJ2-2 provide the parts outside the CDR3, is DGGITQSPKYLFRKEGQNVTLSCEQNLNHDAMYWYRQDPGQGLRLIYYSQIVNDFQKGDIAEGYSVSREKKESFPLTVTSAQKNPTAFYLCASKTGREITGELFFGEGSRLTVL.

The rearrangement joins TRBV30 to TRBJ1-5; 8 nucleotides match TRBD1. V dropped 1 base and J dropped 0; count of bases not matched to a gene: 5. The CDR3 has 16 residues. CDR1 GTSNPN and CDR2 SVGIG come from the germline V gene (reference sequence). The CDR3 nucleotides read TGTGCCTGGAGTGAAAGGACAGGGAATAGCAATCAGCCCCAGCATTTT. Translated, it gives CAWSERTGNSNQPQHF.

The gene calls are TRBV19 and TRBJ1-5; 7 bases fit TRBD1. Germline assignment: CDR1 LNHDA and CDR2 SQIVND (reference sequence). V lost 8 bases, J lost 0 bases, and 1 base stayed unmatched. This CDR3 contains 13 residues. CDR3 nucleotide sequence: TGTGCCAGTTCAGGGGGTAGCAATCAGCCCCAGCATTTT. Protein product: CASSGGSNQPQHF.

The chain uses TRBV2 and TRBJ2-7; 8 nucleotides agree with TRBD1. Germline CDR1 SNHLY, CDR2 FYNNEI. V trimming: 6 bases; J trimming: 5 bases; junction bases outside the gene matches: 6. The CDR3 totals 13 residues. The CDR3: CASRRTGSHEQYF. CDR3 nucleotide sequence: TGTGCCAGCAGAAGGACAGGGTCCCACGAGCAGTACTTC.

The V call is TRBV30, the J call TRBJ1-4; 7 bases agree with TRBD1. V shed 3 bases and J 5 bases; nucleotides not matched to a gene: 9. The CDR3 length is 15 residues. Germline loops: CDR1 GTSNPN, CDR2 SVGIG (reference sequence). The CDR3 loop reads CAWSLPRDRNEKLFF. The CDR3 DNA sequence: TGTGCCTGGAGCTTACCCCGGGACAGAAATGAAAAACTGTTTTTT.

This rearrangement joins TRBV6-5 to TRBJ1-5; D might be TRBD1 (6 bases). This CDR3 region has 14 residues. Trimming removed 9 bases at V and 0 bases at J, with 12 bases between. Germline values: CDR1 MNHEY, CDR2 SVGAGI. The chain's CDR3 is CASGQYRSNQPQHF. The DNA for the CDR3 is TGTGCCAGTGGACAGTACCGTAGCAATCAGCCCCAGCATTTT.

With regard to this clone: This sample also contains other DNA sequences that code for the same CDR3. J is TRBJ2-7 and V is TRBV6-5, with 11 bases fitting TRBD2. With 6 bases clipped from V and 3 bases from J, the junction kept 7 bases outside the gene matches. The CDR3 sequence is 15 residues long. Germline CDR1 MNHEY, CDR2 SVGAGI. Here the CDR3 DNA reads TGTGCCAGCAGCACCGGGACTAGCGGCTTCTACGAGCAGTACTTC. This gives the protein CASSTGTSGFYEQYF.